This section outlines one T cell receptor (beta chain) sequence together with its context. Trimming took 3 bases from V and 1 from J; bases not matched to a gene: 1. Germline V lookup: CDR1 KGHSH, CDR2 LQKENI. The CDR3 has 16 amino acids. This record comes from a study of blood T cell repertoires in COVID-19. About the study: Samples came from the United States, Italy and Spain, spanning acute and convalescent COVID-19. PBMCs, B-cell-depleted T cells, or T cells were the source of the cDNA or gDNA that made up the material.

Original data processing: Reference gene primer amplification yielded estimated nucleated cell counts. Repertoires were generated with immunoSEQ multiplex PCR, while TCRdb's copy carries only in-frame clones and drops some. V and J calls and clone size are as listed in that table; D and trimming were resolved from the DNA. The data contain under 60,000 clones, more than 85% of them seen just once; the ten biggest clones take up approximately 4.1%. The clonotype originates from a man aged 50 or older with acute or convalescent COVID-19. This chain links TRBV18 with TRBJ2-1, with 12 bases aligning to TRBD2. Source material: peripheral blood. Written as DNA, the CDR3 is TGTGCCAGCTCACCCGGACTAGCGGGATCCTACAATGAGCAGTTCTTC. This sequence encodes CASSPGLAGSYNEQFF.